The 20 T cell receptor beta chains below come from one sample, sequenced in a study of control samples from healthy donors and cancer patients. The repertoire was sequenced with immunoSEQ multiplex PCR; TCRdb's copy has only in-frame clones and lacks some. The sample contains tens of thousands of clones, around 85% of which appear only once. Sequenced material: PBMCs. These receptors all stem from a woman between 45 and 65 years old with lung cancer.

V and J are TRBV2 and TRBJ2-6; perhaps TRBD1 as D (5 bases). The CDR3 consists of 15 residues. V shed 5 bases and J shed 4 bases, with 12 bases lying between them. Per germline, CDR1 SNHLY and CDR2 FYNNEI. CDR3 in amino acids: CASSSRGIGANVLTF. In nucleotides, the CDR3 is TGTGCCAGCAGTTCTAGGGGAATCGGGGCCAACGTCCTGACTTTC.

The V and J genes are TRBV11-2 and TRBJ1-1; D possibly corresponds to TRBD1 (5 bases). Germline loops: CDR1 SGHAT, CDR2 FQNNGV. The CDR3 is made up of 17 amino acids. The germline V and J ends were trimmed by 1 base and 3 bases, with 18 bases remaining between them. CDR3 DNA sequence: TGTGCCAGCAGCTTAGTTTCTTGGGCACCGGGGGACACTGAAGCTTTCTTT. Translated, it gives CASSLVSWAPGDTEAFF.

The chain recombines TRBV4-3 with TRBJ1-2, with a tentative D call TRBD1 (5 bases). Germline V CDR1 and CDR2: LGHNA, YSLEER. The germline V and J ends were trimmed by 4 bases and 4 bases, with 16 bases remaining between them. The CDR3 totals 15 residues. The CDR3, as DNA: TGCGCCAGCAGCCCATCCCCGGGGGGGACCTATGGCTACACCTTC. Translating gives CASSPSPGGTYGYTF.

The CDR3 spells CASSVVSGGYNEQFF. The CDR3 nucleotides are TGTGCCAGCAGCGTAGTAAGCGGGGGTTACAATGAGCAGTTCTTC. The rearrangement links TRBV9 to TRBJ2-1; 8 nucleotides align to TRBD2. The CDR3 is made up of 15 amino acids. Trimming at V came to 0 bases and at J to 4 bases, leaving 3 bases not matched to a gene. Germline-derived CDR1 and CDR2 are SGDLS and YYNGEE.

The V and J genes are TRBV28 and TRBJ1-5; no definite D call. In germline, CDR1 is MDHEN, CDR2 SYDVKM. The V end lost 5 bases, the J end lost 0 bases, and 11 bases lay between the germline ends. This CDR3 region has 15 residues. The DNA of the CDR3 is TGTGCCAGCAGTACAGAGGAACGTAGCAATCAGCCCCAGCATTTT. It is translated as CASSTEERSNQPQHF.

The chain couples TRBV27 to TRBJ1-2; 9 nucleotides line up with TRBD1. Unmatched junction bases numbered 7, after V lost 2 bases and J lost 3 bases. CDR1 and CDR2 (germline): MNHEY, SMNVEV (reference sequence). This CDR3 has 16 amino acids. The CDR3 DNA reads TGTGCCAGCAGTTTAAAACAGGGGGCGGGATACTATGGCTACACCTTC. The encoded protein is CASSLKQGAGYYGYTF.

This chain connects TRBV6-6 to TRBJ2-5; 7 bases line up with TRBD1. CDR1 is MNHNY, CDR2 SVGAGI, per germline (reference sequence). With V trimmed by 6 bases and J by 4 bases, 5 bases remained unmatched. CDR3 length: 13 amino acids. The CDR3 here is CASSRRQGETQYF. The CDR3, as DNA: TGTGCCAGCAGCAGACGACAGGGAGAGACCCAGTACTTC.

This chain connects TRBV18 to TRBJ2-7, with D possibly being TRBD2 (5 bases). Germline V gene lookup returns CDR1 KGHSH and CDR2 LQKENI. V was cut by 3 bases and J by 1 base, with 10 bases left in between. The CDR3 has 14 residues. CDR3 region: CASSPGLLSYEQYF. CDR3 bases: TGTGCCAGCTCACCCGGACTGCTTTCCTACGAGCAGTACTTC.

The chain carries TRBV9 and TRBJ1-5, with D uncertain. V dropped 0 bases and J dropped 9 bases, with 10 bases sitting between them. Germline CDR1 SGDLS, CDR2 YYNGEE. The CDR3 sequence is 13 residues long. CDR3 in amino acids: CASSVEVLGPQHF. Written as DNA, the CDR3 is TGTGCCAGCAGCGTAGAGGTCCTGGGGCCCCAGCATTTT. The full variable domain, completed using reference TRBV9 and TRBJ1-5, is DSGVTQTPKHLITATGQRVTLRCSPRSGDLSVYWYQQSLDQGLQFLIQYYNGEERAKGNILERFSAQQFPDLHSELNLSSLELGDSALYFCASSVEVLGPQHFGDGTRLSIL.

The chain couples TRBV5-6 to TRBJ1-5, with TRBD1 as a possible D gene (5 bases). There are 17 residues in the CDR3. Germline V gene data show CDR1 as SGHDT and CDR2 as YYEEEE. The V end was cut by 1 base, the J end by 2 bases, with 16 bases between. The CDR3 region is CASSLRGPGSGNQPQHF. The CDR3 coding sequence is TGTGCCAGCAGCTTGCGGGGCCCTGGGTCCGGCAATCAGCCCCAGCATTTT.

J is TRBJ1-1 and V is TRBV29-1; tentatively, D is TRBD1 (6 bases). The ends were cut back, 7 bases at V and 0 bases at J, with 15 bases in the middle. Per germline, CDR1 SQVTM and CDR2 ANQGSEA. The CDR3 length is 14 residues. The CDR3 reads CSGQGSTMNTEAFF. DNA of the CDR3: TGCAGCGGGCAGGGGTCGACCATGAACACTGAAGCTTTCTTT.

The chain is built from TRBV27 and TRBJ1-5; 7 bases line up with TRBD1. The germline V gene encodes CDR1 MNHEY and CDR2 SMNVEV (reference sequence). V trimming: 4 bases; J trimming: 2 bases; junction bases outside the gene matches: 5. The CDR3 contains 15 residues. As DNA, the CDR3 is TGTGCCAGCAGTTCGACAGGGTTAGGCAATCAGCCCCAGCATTTT. It encodes CASSSTGLGNQPQHF.

V is TRBV6-2 or TRBV6-3 and J is TRBJ2-1, with D perhaps assigned TRBD1 or TRBD2 (6 bases each). Germline V gene data show CDR1 as MNHEY and CDR2 as SVGEGT. This CDR3 has 16 amino acids. V was trimmed by 4 bases and J by 7 bases, leaving 20 bases between them. CDR3 residues: CASSSSSWGARNEQFF. DNA for the CDR3: TGTGCCAGCAGTTCTTCTTCGTGGGGGGCCCGGAATGAGCAGTTCTTC.

The chain combines TRBV5-1 with TRBJ1-5; D perhaps matches TRBD1 (5 bases). The CDR3 consists of 14 residues. Trimming stripped 2 bases from V and 4 bases from J, with 10 bases between. Per germline, CDR1 SGHRS and CDR2 YFSETQ. Here the CDR3 reads CASSFDGANQPQHF. The CDR3 DNA reads TGCGCCAGCAGCTTTGACGGGGCAAATCAGCCCCAGCATTTT.

V is TRBV5-1 and J is TRBJ2-3; 11 bases fit TRBD2. V shed 0 bases, J shed 3 bases, and the junction held 3 bases outside the gene matches. The CDR3 loop spans 16 amino acids. Germline loops: CDR1 SGHRS, CDR2 YFSETQ. CDR3 in amino acids: CASSLDSGGETDTQYF. In nucleotides, the CDR3 is TGCGCCAGCAGCTTGGATAGCGGGGGGGAGACAGATACGCAGTATTTT.

This chain joins TRBV7-3 and TRBJ1-1; D is ambiguous. In germline, CDR1 is SGHTA, CDR2 FQGTGA. The V end lost 5 bases, the J end lost 0 bases, and 7 bases lay between the germline ends. The CDR3 contains 13 residues. For the CDR3, the DNA is TGTGCCAGCAGCGCCCATATGAACACTGAAGCTTTCTTT. It yields the protein CASSAHMNTEAFF. The full variable domain, in which reference TRBV7-3 and TRBJ1-1 provide the parts outside the CDR3, is GAGVSQTPSNKVTEKGKYVELRCDPISGHTALYWYRQSLGQGPEFLIYFQGTGAADDSGLPNDRFFAVRPEGSVSTLKIQRTERGDSAVYLCASSAHMNTEAFFGQGTRLTVV.

The chain has TRBV5-1 and TRBJ2-1; D is undetermined. The CDR3 is 13 amino acids. The germline CDR1 and CDR2 sequences are SGHRS and YFSETQ. V was pared by 2 bases and J by 12 bases, with 15 bases between. CDR3 nucleotides: TGCGCCAGCAGCTTTTATGGGCAGGAAGGGCAGTTCTTC. It encodes CASSFYGQEGQFF.

V usage is TRBV28 and J usage is TRBJ1-2; D is perhaps TRBD1 (5 bases). The V end lost 3 bases, the J end lost 1 base, and 6 bases lay between the germline ends. The germline V gene encodes CDR1 MDHEN and CDR2 SYDVKM. The CDR3 is 13 amino acids. The DNA for the CDR3 is TGTGCCAGCAGTTTTGGGGGTAACTATGGCTACACCTTC. It yields the protein CASSFGGNYGYTF.

By sample fraction, this clone is medium-sized. The chain recombines TRBV27 with TRBJ2-2; 8 bases align to TRBD1. The CDR3 is made up of 14 amino acids. V was pared by 5 bases and J by 3 bases, with 2 bases of the junction left unmatched. CDR1 is MNHEY and CDR2 is SMNVEV in the germline V gene (reference sequence). The CDR3 nucleotides are TGTGCCAGCAGTGAGACAGGGGACACCGGGGAGCTGTTTTTT. The encoded protein is CASSETGDTGELFF.

The chain is built from TRBV7-9 and TRBJ2-2; no clear D gene. The CDR3 has 15 residues. V was pared by 2 bases and J by 1 base, with 8 bases between. The germline CDR1 and CDR2 sequences are SEHNR and FQNEAQ (reference sequence). The DNA for the CDR3 is TGTGCCAGCAGCTTATTCCAAGGGAACACCGGGGAGCTGTTTTTT. Translated, it gives CASSLFQGNTGELFF.